This passage covers 15 T cell receptor beta chains from one sample sequenced in a study of T cell changes during pregnancy in multiple sclerosis. Assay used: immunoSEQ multiplex PCR; TCRdb lists only in-frame clones, some missing. The sample records some 71,000 clones, around 90% being singletons. This material consisted of peripheral blood, taken after pregnancy. These receptors were collected from a female donor with multiple sclerosis, enrolled in a pregnancy study.

V usage is TRBV27 and J usage is TRBJ1-2, with 10 bases that match TRBD1. The trim removed 8 bases at V and 8 bases at J, leaving 5 bases unmatched. The germline CDR1 and CDR2 sequences are MNHEY and SMNVEV (reference sequence). The CDR3 has 12 residues. CDR3 amino acids: CASGTGVTGYTF. The CDR3 nucleotides are TGTGCCAGCGGGACAGGGGTTACAGGCTACACCTTC.

CDR3 amino acids: CASSKIAETQYF. The DNA for the CDR3 is TGTGCCAGTAGTAAAATCGCGGAGACCCAGTACTTC. J is TRBJ2-5 and V is TRBV19; D gene ambiguous. CDR1 and CDR2 from the germline V gene are LNHDA and SQIVND (reference sequence). V was cut by 4 bases and J by 5 bases, with 8 bases left in between. The CDR3 extends over 12 amino acids.

J is TRBJ1-5 and V is TRBV19; 7 bases match TRBD1. The CDR3 has 15 residues. The trim removed 6 bases at V and 0 bases at J, leaving 5 bases unmatched. Germline CDR1 and CDR2: LNHDA and SQIVND (reference sequence). The CDR3 DNA follows: TGTGCCAGTAGCCGAGGGACAGTTAGCAATCAGCCCCAGCATTTT. It encodes CASSRGTVSNQPQHF.

The chain uses TRBV28 and TRBJ1-4, with unresolved D. The CDR3 runs 14 residues. CDR1 is MDHEN, CDR2 SYDVKM, per germline. Deletions cut 5 bases from V and 5 bases from J, with 12 bases between. CDR3: CASSKTELNEKLFF. CDR3 sequence (DNA): TGTGCCAGCAGTAAAACAGAGTTAAATGAAAAACTGTTTTTT.

The chain has TRBV28 and TRBJ2-7; 9 bases are a match to TRBD1. This CDR3 contains 12 residues. V was clipped by 6 bases and J by 7 bases; unmatched bases: 4. Germline-derived CDR1 and CDR2 are MDHEN and SYDVKM. CDR3 coding DNA: TGTGCCAGCAGGGACAGGGGCTGGGAGCAGTACTTC. It specifies CASRDRGWEQYF.

The chain couples TRBV9 to TRBJ2-5; TRBD2 aligns across 7 bases. Unmatched junction bases numbered 14, after V lost 2 bases and J lost 1 base. This CDR3 has 18 residues. Germline V gene lookup returns CDR1 SGDLS and CDR2 YYNGEE. CDR3 loop: CASSVNPPSLAAQETQYF. In nucleotides, the CDR3 is TGTGCCAGCAGCGTGAATCCCCCGAGTCTAGCGGCCCAAGAGACCCAGTACTTC.

J is TRBJ2-1 and V is TRBV19; 10 bases are a match to TRBD1. Per germline, CDR1 LNHDA and CDR2 SQIVND (reference sequence). The length of the CDR3 is 16 residues. The V and J ends lost 4 bases and 7 bases, in that order; junction bases with no gene match: 10. In nucleotides, the CDR3 is TGTGCCAGTAGTAAGGTGAGGACAGGGGGATCAAATGAGCAGTTCTTC. Translation gives CASSKVRTGGSNEQFF.

J is TRBJ2-1 and V is TRBV11-3; D is ambiguous. CDR1 SGHNT and CDR2 YENEEA come from the germline V gene. V gave up 4 bases and J gave up 5 bases, with 9 bases separating them. The CDR3 consists of 13 residues. CDR3 nucleotides: TGTGCCAGCAGCTCCAGTTTGGACAATGAGCAGTTCTTC. Translated: CASSSSLDNEQFF.

The J gene is TRBJ2-1, the V gene TRBV7-3, with D possibly TRBD1 on 8 matching bases. This CDR3 spans 16 amino acids. Trimming took 0 bases from V and 5 from J, leaving 14 bases between them. Germline loops: CDR1 SGHTA, CDR2 FQGTGA. The CDR3 nucleotides read TGTGCCAGCAGCTTAACGAGCGGGACAGGAGACAATGAGCAGTTCTTC. The encoded protein is CASSLTSGTGDNEQFF.

This chain links TRBV5-1 with TRBJ1-5; TRBD1 might be the D (5 bases). Trimming left V 2 bases short and J 0 bases short, with 9 bases between. There are 15 residues in the CDR3. Germline V CDR1 and CDR2: SGHRS, YFSETQ. CDR3 bases: TGCGCCAGCAGCTTAGGGGATTATAGCAATCAGCCCCAGCATTTT. It yields the protein CASSLGDYSNQPQHF.

In its sample, this clone was seen once. The chain is built from TRBV4-1 and TRBJ1-2; D may be TRBD1 (5 bases). Germline V gene lookup returns CDR1 MGHRA and CDR2 YSYEKL. Trimming pared 0 bases from V and 4 bases from J, leaving 12 bases between. This CDR3 is 15 amino acids long. The CDR3 DNA reads as TGCGCCAGCAGCCAAGAGCCGGGACTAAGCTATGGCTACACCTTC. It encodes CASSQEPGLSYGYTF.

The J gene is TRBJ1-1, the V gene TRBV5-1; the D gene is possibly TRBD1 (6 bases). Germline assignment: CDR1 SGHRS and CDR2 YFSETQ. The V end lost 0 bases, the J end lost 1 base, and 10 bases lay between the germline ends. The CDR3 is made up of 15 amino acids. In DNA form, the CDR3 reads TGCGCCAGCAGCTTGGCCGGGACACCGAACACTGAAGCTTTCTTT. Residues: CASSLAGTPNTEAFF.

The V gene is TRBV5-6, the J gene TRBJ2-5; D may be TRBD1 (7 bases). Germline values: CDR1 SGHDT, CDR2 YYEEEE. Deletions cut 2 bases from V and 4 bases from J, with 12 bases between. The CDR3 runs to 14 residues. CDR3: CASSFSGGLETQYF. CDR3 DNA sequence: TGTGCCAGCAGCTTTTCAGGGGGGTTAGAGACCCAGTACTTC. Combining the CDR3 with reference TRBV5-6 and TRBJ2-5 gives the whole variable domain DAGVTQSPTHLIKTRGQQVTLRCSPKSGHDTVSWYQQALGQGPQFIFQYYEEEERQRGNFPDRFSGHQFPNYSSELNVNALLLGDSALYLCASSFSGGLETQYFGPGTRLLVL.

J is TRBJ1-1 and V is TRBV16; TRBD1 might be the D (5 bases). Trimming shortened V by 9 bases and J by 1 base, and 12 bases separated the two germline ends. Germline CDR1 KGHSY, CDR2 FQNENV. The CDR3 extends over 13 amino acids. The DNA of the CDR3 is TGTGCCAGTTTGACAGAGAAGAACACTGAAGCTTTCTTT. Protein sequence: CASLTEKNTEAFF.

This chain uses TRBV7-8 with TRBJ1-5; unclear D gene. Trimming cost V 5 bases and J 6 bases, with 8 bases left between them. Per the germline V gene, CDR1 is SGHVS and CDR2 is FQNEAQ. There are 12 residues in the CDR3. This CDR3 is CASSRDGQPQHF. CDR3 DNA sequence: TGTGCCAGCAGCCGGGATGGTCAGCCCCAGCATTTT.